This TCR beta chain was documented in a study of CD8+CD57+ T cells in acquired aplastic anemia. Study-wide background: Roughly 3 ug was the average amount of DNA from sorted CD4+ and CD8+ cells.

Patients chosen for sequencing had shown CD8+CD57+ cell expansion by flow cytometry. Everyone among the patients had severe acquired aplastic anemia. Patients were untreated when blood was sampled. CDR3 and TCR beta VDJ profiling relied on genomic DNA as the template. TCRdb re-derived calls from the reads in MiXCR, one entry per CDR3 protein. The sample records around 220,000 distinct CDR3 sequences, about half being singletons. This clonotype was counted between two and nine times. Antigen: not known. The CDR3 is 15 residues long. V lost 4 bases and J 4 bases, leaving 19 bases between the germline ends. CDR1 is SQVTM, CDR2 ANQGSEA, per germline. Notes on the study in general: Patients and controls shared just under 30 CD8+ CDR3 sequences, highly expressed in patients.

The sequencing sample was made of sorted CD4+, CD8+, or CD8+CD57+ T cells (not recorded which) from PBMCs. The receptor comes from a human donor with aplastic anemia. The chain employs TRBV29-1 and TRBJ1-1; the D gene is possibly TRBD1 (5 bases). The CDR3 DNA sequence: TGCAGCGTTGCCCCAGCCGACGGGGCCCTCACTGAAGCTTTCTTT. It is translated as CSVAPADGALTEAFF.